The following is a T cell receptor beta chain sequence with its context. The antigen remains undetermined. A much larger clone sits a single nucleotide away, making a read error possible. The data are from a study of T cells in Graves' hyperthyroidism and ophthalmopathy. Study-wide results and caveats: The blood repertoire included most of the expanded thyroid clonotypes above 0.001. The model's output predicted ophthalmopathy at a median of around 7 months prior to onset. Ophthalmopathy was separated from stable hyperthyroidism by a 13 V-J model.

Researchers defined stable Graves' hyperthyroidism as no ophthalmopathy progression within 18 months. RNA transcripts provided the source from which TCR beta CDR3 regions were amplified. The HTBI primer set served for first-round RT-PCR of the TCR CDR3. MiXCR, applied by TCRdb to the multiplex PCR reads, yields one record per CDR3 protein. The sample yields about 560,000 distinct CDR3 sequences, approximately 16% seen once. This TCR was recovered from a young woman with Graves' hyperthyroidism. Sequenced sample: blood.

CDR3 sequence reads: CASRLAETQYF. In DNA form, the CDR3 reads TGTGCCAGCAGATTAGCAGAGACCCAGTACTTC. The V and J genes are TRBV28 and TRBJ2-5, with D unclear. Trimming took off 6 bases at V and 4 bases at J, with 6 bases between the two ends. CDR1 is MDHEN, CDR2 SYDVKM, per germline. This CDR3 contains 11 residues.